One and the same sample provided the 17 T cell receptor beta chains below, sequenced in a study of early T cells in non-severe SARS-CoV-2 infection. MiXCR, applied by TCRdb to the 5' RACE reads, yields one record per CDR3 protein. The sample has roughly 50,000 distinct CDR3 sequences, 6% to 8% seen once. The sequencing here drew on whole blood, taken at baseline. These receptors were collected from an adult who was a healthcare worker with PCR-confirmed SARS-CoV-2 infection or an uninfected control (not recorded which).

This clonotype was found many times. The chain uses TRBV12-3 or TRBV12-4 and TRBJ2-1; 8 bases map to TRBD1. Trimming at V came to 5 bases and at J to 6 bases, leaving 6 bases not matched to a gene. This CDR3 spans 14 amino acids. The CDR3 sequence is CASSPPDRANEQFF. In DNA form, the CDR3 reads TGTGCCAGCAGTCCCCCGGACAGGGCCAATGAGCAGTTCTTC.

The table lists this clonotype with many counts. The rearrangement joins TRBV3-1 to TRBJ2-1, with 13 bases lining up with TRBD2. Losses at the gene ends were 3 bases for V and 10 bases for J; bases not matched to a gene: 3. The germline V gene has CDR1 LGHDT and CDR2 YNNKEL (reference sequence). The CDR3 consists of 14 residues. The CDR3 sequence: CASSQGLAGREQFF. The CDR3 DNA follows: TGTGCCAGCAGCCAGGGACTAGCGGGAAGAGAGCAGTTCTTC.

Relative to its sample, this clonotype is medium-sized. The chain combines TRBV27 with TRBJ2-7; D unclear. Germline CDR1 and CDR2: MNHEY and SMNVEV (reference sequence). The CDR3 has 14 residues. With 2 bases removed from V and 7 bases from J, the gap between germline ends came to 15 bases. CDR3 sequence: CASSLGSSPREQYF. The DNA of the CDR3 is TGTGCCAGCAGTTTAGGGTCCTCACCGCGGGAGCAGTACTTC.

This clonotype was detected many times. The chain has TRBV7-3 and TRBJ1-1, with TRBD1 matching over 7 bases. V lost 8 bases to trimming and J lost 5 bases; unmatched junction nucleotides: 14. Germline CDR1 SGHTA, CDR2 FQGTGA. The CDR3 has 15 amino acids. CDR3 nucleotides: TGTGCCAGCGGACAACTTCGACAGGGCGTAACTGAAGCTTTCTTT. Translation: CASGQLRQGVTEAFF.

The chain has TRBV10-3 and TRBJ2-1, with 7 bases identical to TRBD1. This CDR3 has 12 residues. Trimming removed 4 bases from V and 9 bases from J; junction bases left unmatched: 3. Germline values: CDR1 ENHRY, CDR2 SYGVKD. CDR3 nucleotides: TGTGCCATCAGTGGAGGGACAGCTGAGCAGTTCTTC. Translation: CAISGGTAEQFF.

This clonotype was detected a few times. The CDR3 here is CSASGASGRADTQYF. The CDR3 bases are TGCAGTGCTAGTGGGGCTAGCGGGAGGGCCGATACGCAGTATTTT. J is TRBJ2-3 and V is TRBV20-1; 12 bases line up with TRBD2. CDR3 length equals 15 residues. From germline, CDR1 is DFQATT and CDR2 SNEGSKA (reference sequence). The ends lost 3 bases at V and 6 bases at J; junction bases unmatched: 7.

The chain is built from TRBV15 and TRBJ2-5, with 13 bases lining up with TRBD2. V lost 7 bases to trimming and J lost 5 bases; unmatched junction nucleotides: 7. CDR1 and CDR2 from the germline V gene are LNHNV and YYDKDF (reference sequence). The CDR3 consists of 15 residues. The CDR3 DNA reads TGTGCCACCAAGGGACTAGCGGGACCTCTCGAGACCCAGTACTTC. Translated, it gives CATKGLAGPLETQYF.

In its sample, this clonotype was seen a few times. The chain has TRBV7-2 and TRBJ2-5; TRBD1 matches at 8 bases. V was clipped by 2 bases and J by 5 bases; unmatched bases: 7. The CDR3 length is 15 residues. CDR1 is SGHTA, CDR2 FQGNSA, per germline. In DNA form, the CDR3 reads TGTGCCAGCAGCTTACGATCAGGGGGCCGGGAGACCCAGTACTTC. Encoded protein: CASSLRSGGRETQYF.

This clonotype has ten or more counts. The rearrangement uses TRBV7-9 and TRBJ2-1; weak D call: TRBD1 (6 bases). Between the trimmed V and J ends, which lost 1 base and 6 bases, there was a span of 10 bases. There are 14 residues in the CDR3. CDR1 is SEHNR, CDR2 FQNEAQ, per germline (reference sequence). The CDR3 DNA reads TGTGCCAGCAGCTTAGGGACAGTAGGCAATGAGCAGTTCTTC. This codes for CASSLGTVGNEQFF. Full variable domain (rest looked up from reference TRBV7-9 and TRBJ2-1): DTGVSQNPRHKITKRGQNVTFRCDPISEHNRLYWYRQTLGQGPEFLTYFQNEAQLEKSRLLSDRFSAERPKGSFSTLEIQRTEQGDSAMYLCASSLGTVGNEQFFGPGTRLTVL.

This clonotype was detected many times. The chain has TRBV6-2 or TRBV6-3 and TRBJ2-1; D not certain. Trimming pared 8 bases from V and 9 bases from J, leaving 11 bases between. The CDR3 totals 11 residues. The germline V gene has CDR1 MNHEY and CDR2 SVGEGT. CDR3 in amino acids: CASGKSFEQFF. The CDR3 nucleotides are TGTGCCAGCGGGAAGAGTTTTGAGCAGTTCTTC.

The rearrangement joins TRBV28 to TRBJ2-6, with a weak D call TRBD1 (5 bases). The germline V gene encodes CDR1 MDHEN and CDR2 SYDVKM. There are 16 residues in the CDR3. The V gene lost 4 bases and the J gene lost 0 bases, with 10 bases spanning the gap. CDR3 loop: CASSYTGVSGANVLTF. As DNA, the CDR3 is TGTGCCAGCAGTTACACAGGTGTCTCTGGGGCCAACGTCCTGACTTTC.

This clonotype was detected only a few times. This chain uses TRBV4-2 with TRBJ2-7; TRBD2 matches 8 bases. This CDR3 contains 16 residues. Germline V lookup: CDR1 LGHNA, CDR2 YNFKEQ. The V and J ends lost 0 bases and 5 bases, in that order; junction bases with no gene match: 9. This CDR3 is CASSQDVGLGGNEQYF. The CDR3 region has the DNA TGTGCCAGCAGCCAAGATGTGGGACTAGGAGGGAACGAGCAGTACTTC.

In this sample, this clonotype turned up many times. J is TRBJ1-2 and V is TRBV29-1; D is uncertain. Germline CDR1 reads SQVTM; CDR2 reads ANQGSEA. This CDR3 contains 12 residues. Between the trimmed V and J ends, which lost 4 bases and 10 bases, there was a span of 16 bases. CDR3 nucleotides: TGCAGCGTTGTTGGCAGTATCGCCTCCTACACCTTC. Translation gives CSVVGSIASYTF.

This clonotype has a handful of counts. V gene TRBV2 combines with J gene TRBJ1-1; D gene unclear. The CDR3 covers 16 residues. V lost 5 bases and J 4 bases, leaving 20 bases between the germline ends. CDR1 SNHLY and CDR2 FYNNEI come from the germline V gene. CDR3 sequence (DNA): TGTGCCAGCAGTCCCTTTCTACTTTCTCGGGGCACTGAAGCTTTCTTT. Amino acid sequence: CASSPFLLSRGTEAFF.

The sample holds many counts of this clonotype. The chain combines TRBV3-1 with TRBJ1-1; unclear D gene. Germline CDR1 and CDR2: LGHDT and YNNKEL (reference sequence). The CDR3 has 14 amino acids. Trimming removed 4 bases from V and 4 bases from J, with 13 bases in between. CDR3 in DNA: TGTGCCAGCAGCCCTACAAATCCGGGCACTGAAGCTTTCTTT. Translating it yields CASSPTNPGTEAFF.

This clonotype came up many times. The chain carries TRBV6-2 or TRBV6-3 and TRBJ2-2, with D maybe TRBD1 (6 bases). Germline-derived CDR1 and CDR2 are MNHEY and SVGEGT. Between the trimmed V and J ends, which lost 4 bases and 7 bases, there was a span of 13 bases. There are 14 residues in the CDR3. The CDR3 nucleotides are TGTGCCAGCAGTTTCCAGGGGCAGGTCGGGGAGCTGTTTTTT. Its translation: CASSFQGQVGELFF.

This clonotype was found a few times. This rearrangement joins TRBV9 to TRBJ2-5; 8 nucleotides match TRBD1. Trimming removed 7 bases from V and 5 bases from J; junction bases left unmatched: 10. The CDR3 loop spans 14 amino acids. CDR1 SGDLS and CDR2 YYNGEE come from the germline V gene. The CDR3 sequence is CASGARGRGETQYF. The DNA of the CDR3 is TGTGCCAGCGGAGCCAGGGGGCGAGGGGAGACCCAGTACTTC. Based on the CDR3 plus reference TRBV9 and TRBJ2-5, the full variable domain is DSGVTQTPKHLITATGQRVTLRCSPRSGDLSVYWYQQSLDQGLQFLIQYYNGEERAKGNILERFSAQQFPDLHSELNLSSLELGDSALYFCASGARGRGETQYFGPGTRLLVL.